Listed below are T cell receptor beta chains from one sample, sequenced in a study of blood T cell repertoires in COVID-19. The repertoire was sequenced with immunoSEQ multiplex PCR; TCRdb's copy has only in-frame clones and lacks some. Of tens of thousands of clones in the sample, roughly four fifths are singletons; the top ten hold roughly 2.7%. The material sequenced was peripheral blood. The receptors shown here come from a woman in her 70s with COVID-19, enrolled during active disease. The CDR3 runs from the conserved cysteine through the conserved F or W. The order of the fields is clone size, V gene, D gene, J gene, CDR3 DNA, CDR3 protein. The D gene is left open where the match is weak. Rows may omit the clone size; those that give it use once, few, many or a size class.

.	TRBV2	.	TRBJ2-1	TGTGCCAGCAGCGCGACTAGTGCCCATGGGCAGTTCTTC	CASSATSAHGQFF
.	TRBV18	.	TRBJ2-3	TGTGCCAGCTCACCCCTCCCGAACCGGGACTCCGATACGCAGTATTTT	CASSPLPNRDSDTQYF
.	TRBV2	TRBD1	TRBJ1-1	TGTGCCAGCAGTGGACAGGGGAACACTGAAGCTTTCTTT	CASSGQGNTEAFF
.	TRBV14	TRBD1	TRBJ2-5	TGTGCCAGCAGCCGATGGGACAGGGGTGGAGAGACCCAGTACTTC	CASSRWDRGGETQYF
.	TRBV19	.	TRBJ2-3	TGTGCCAGTAACGAGGCGGGATACACAGATACGCAGTATTTT	CASNEAGYTDTQYF
.	TRBV11-2	TRBD1	TRBJ2-7	TGTGCCAGCAGCCTGCAGAGGGGGACAGGGGGCTCCTACGAGCAGTACTTC	CASSLQRGTGGSYEQYF
.	TRBV2	TRBD2	TRBJ2-1	TGTGCCAGCAGTGCTCTAGCGGGAGGTTCGACTGAGCAGTTCTTC	CASSALAGGSTEQFF
few	TRBV19	TRBD2	TRBJ2-3	TGTGCCAGTAGTAGGGCTAGCGGGAGTGTGGATACGCAGTATTTT	CASSRASGSVDTQYF
.	TRBV6-5	TRBD1	TRBJ1-2	TGTGCCAGCAGGAAATCAGGGGGCAGTGCGGAAGGCTACACCTTC	CASRKSGGSAEGYTF
once	TRBV3-1/TRBV3-2	TRBD2	TRBJ2-3	TGTGCCAGCAGCCCCTTTGCGGGAGGGATCACAGATACGCAGTATTTT	CASSPFAGGITDTQYF
.	TRBV5-1	.	TRBJ1-4	TGCGCCAGCAGCTTGAGGGGTTTGACTAATGAAAAACTGTTTTTT	CASSLRGLTNEKLFF
few	TRBV11-1	TRBD2	TRBJ2-5	TGTGCCAGCAGCCTGGGGCTAGCGGGGCGAGAGACCCAGTACTTC	CASSLGLAGRETQYF
.	TRBV27	TRBD1	TRBJ1-4	TGTGCCAGCAGTAGGGACAGCTCAACTAATGAAAAACTGTTTTTT	CASSRDSSTNEKLFF
.	TRBV9	TRBD1	TRBJ1-1	TGTGCCAGCAGCAGGACAGGGGGTGCCACTGAAGCTTTCTTT	CASSRTGGATEAFF
.	TRBV11-3	TRBD1	TRBJ2-5	TGTGCCAGCAGCTCGGACAGGGGGAACGGGGAGACCCAGTACTTC	CASSSDRGNGETQYF
.	TRBV7-2	.	TRBJ1-1	TGTGCCAGCAGCTCCTTAGGGGGTTATAACACTGAAGCTTTCTTT	CASSSLGGYNTEAFF
.	TRBV2	TRBD1	TRBJ1-2	TGTGCCAGCAGCACCTCGAGGGGAGGGACAGGCGACTTC	CASSTSRGGTGDF
.	TRBV6-5	.	TRBJ1-1	TGTGCCAGCAGTTACCGAGGGCTGGCTGAAGCTTTCTTT	CASSYRGLAEAFF